The 22 T cell receptor beta chains listed next were all sequenced from one sample in a study of blood T cells in healthy people across ages. Primed by a sample-barcoded 5' primer and a J-beta primer mix, a second PCR proceeded for 7 to 11 cycles. TCRdb ran MiXCR on the 5' RACE reads and lists one entry per CDR3 protein. The sample lists 700,000 to 850,000 distinct CDR3 sequences, under 40% occurring once. Sequencing was performed on blood. The receptors originated from a man aged 18 to 29 in good health.

The table lists this clonotype with a few counts. The V gene is TRBV7-2, the J gene TRBJ2-3; D may be TRBD1 (6 bases). This CDR3 spans 19 amino acids. Trimming left V 2 bases short and J 0 bases short, with 21 bases between. Germline V gene lookup returns CDR1 SGHTA and CDR2 FQGNSA. The CDR3: CASSLLSSGTHTSTDTQYF. CDR3 in DNA: TGTGCCAGCAGCTTACTCTCGTCAGGGACACATACTAGCACAGATACGCAGTATTTT.

This clonotype was observed a handful of times. The V gene is TRBV7-2, the J gene TRBJ2-1, with TRBD2 matching 15 bases. With 8 bases clipped from V and 4 bases from J, the junction kept 0 bases outside the gene matches. The length of the CDR3 is 14 residues. CDR1 SGHTA and CDR2 FQGNSA come from the germline V gene. The CDR3 nucleotides are TGTGCCAGCGGACTAGCGGGGGGGTACAATGAGCAGTTCTTC. As protein: CASGLAGGYNEQFF.

The chain joins TRBV6-1 to TRBJ1-5, with D possibly matching TRBD1 (6 bases). The CDR3 is made up of 16 amino acids. CDR1 is MNHNS, CDR2 SASEGT, per germline. Between the trimmed V and J ends, which lost 6 bases and 4 bases, there was a span of 19 bases. The CDR3 loop is CASSLSGGGRNQPQHF. In DNA, the CDR3 is TGTGCCAGCAGCCTTTCGGGGGGCGGACGGAATCAGCCCCAGCATTTT.

The DNA for the CDR3 is TGTGCCAGCAGTTCTCGCAAGAGTAAACTGTTTTTT. Its protein product is CASSSRKSKLFF. The chain uses TRBV27 and TRBJ1-4; D is undetermined. Germline CDR1 is MNHEY and CDR2 is SMNVEV (reference sequence). With 4 bases removed from V and 11 bases from J, the gap between germline ends came to 11 bases. The CDR3 contains 12 residues.

Concerning this clonotype itself: This sequence may be a read error, since a much larger clone differs from it by one base. This chain links TRBV4-3 with TRBJ2-6, with a weak D call TRBD1 (7 bases). CDR1 and CDR2 (germline): LGHNA, YSLEER. This CDR3 contains 19 residues. The CDR3 DNA follows: TGCGCCAGCAGCCAAGATGAGGTCAGGGGGGAAGCTGGGGTCAACGTCCTGACTTTC. Translated, it gives CASSQDEVRGEAGVNVLTF.

The J gene is TRBJ2-1, the V gene TRBV14, with D hard to call. CDR1 SGHDN and CDR2 FVKESK come from the germline V gene. V lost 4 bases and J lost 3, with 7 bases in between. The CDR3 totals 13 residues. CDR3 in DNA: TGTGCCAGCAGCCTCAGAGACTACAATGAGCAGTTCTTC. Residues: CASSLRDYNEQFF.

The sample holds many counts of this clonotype. V and J are TRBV6-5 and TRBJ2-3; no clear D gene. The CDR3 is made up of 15 amino acids. Germline lookup yields CDR1 MNHEY and CDR2 SVGAGI. Between the trimmed V and J ends, which lost 2 bases and 3 bases, there was a span of 12 bases. CDR3 in DNA: TGTGCCAGCAGTTACCTGCCTCCCAGGACAGATACGCAGTATTTT. It yields the protein CASSYLPPRTDTQYF.

A remark on this clonotype: At one boundary the junction diverges from the germline segment, which might be a read error. CDR3 nucleotides: TGTGCCAGCAGAGAGGGACTAGTAAGCCAAGGGACCCAGTACTTC. This translates into CASREGLVSQGTQYF. The V gene is TRBV2, the J gene TRBJ2-7; 8 bases map to TRBD2. The DNA end lines up better with TRBJ2-5; the J call may be wrong. The CDR3 contains 15 residues. From germline, CDR1 is SNHLY and CDR2 FYNNEI.

This clonotype was detected ten times or more. The V gene is TRBV15, the J gene TRBJ1-2, with D tentatively TRBD1 (6 bases). This CDR3 comprises 15 residues. Between the trimmed V and J ends, which lost 4 bases and 8 bases, there was a span of 20 bases. Germline CDR1 LNHNV, CDR2 YYDKDF (reference sequence). The CDR3 DNA is TGTGCCACCAGCACCCGGGGGCAAGTTATTCAGGGCTACACCTTC. It yields the protein CATSTRGQVIQGYTF.

This clonotype appeared once. The genes are TRBV4-1 and TRBJ2-2; perhaps TRBD1 as D (6 bases). V gave up 0 bases and J gave up 6 bases, with 11 bases separating them. This CDR3 is 15 amino acids long. CDR1 is MGHRA, CDR2 YSYEKL, per germline. The CDR3 DNA sequence: TGCGCCAGCAGCCAAGACCAGGGGCTTTCCGGGGAGCTGTTTTTT. Translating gives CASSQDQGLSGELFF.

In regard to this clonotype: Relative to the germline gene, one junction end is altered; a read error may explain this. V usage is TRBV12-3 or TRBV12-4 and J usage is TRBJ1-2; D not resolved. The CDR3 spans 17 residues. CDR3 residues: CAGSPHCPETCGYGYTF. Written as DNA, the CDR3 is TGTGCCGGCAGCCCCCACTGTCCCGAGACCTGTGGCTATGGCTACACCTTC.

This clonotype was picked up a small number of times. The rearrangement links TRBV14 to TRBJ2-3; D possibly corresponds to TRBD2 (6 bases). Germline values: CDR1 SGHDN, CDR2 FVKESK. Trimming left V 4 bases short and J 5 bases short, with 16 bases between. CDR3 size: 15 residues. Written as DNA, the CDR3 is TGTGCCAGCAGCCGGTTCGGAGGGGCACAAGATACGCAGTATTTT. Protein product: CASSRFGGAQDTQYF.

In this sample, this clonotype turned up a few times. The rearrangement joins TRBV20-1 to TRBJ2-1; D not certain. The germline V gene encodes CDR1 DFQATT and CDR2 SNEGSKA (reference sequence). The CDR3 extends over 11 amino acids. V shed 6 bases and J shed 8 bases, with 11 bases lying between them. This CDR3 reads CSAPGRYEQFF. CDR3 nucleotides: TGCAGTGCCCCAGGCCGGTATGAGCAGTTCTTC.

The V call is TRBV5-1, the J call TRBJ1-1; no definite D call. The CDR3 length is 11 residues. V lost 3 bases, J lost 10 bases, and 10 bases lay in between. Looked up from germline, CDR1 is SGHRS and CDR2 is YFSETQ. CDR3 sequence reads: CASSSGPGAFF. DNA for the CDR3: TGCGCCAGCAGCTCTGGACCCGGAGCTTTCTTT.

The rearrangement links TRBV7-9 to TRBJ2-1; 9 positions match TRBD1. The V segment lost 5 bases and the J segment 5 bases; nucleotides outside the gene matches: 13. This CDR3 has 17 residues. CDR1 is SEHNR and CDR2 is FQNEAQ in the germline V gene (reference sequence). The CDR3 sequence is CASSVSTGGAGHNEQFF. The DNA of the CDR3 is TGTGCCAGCAGCGTATCGACAGGGGGAGCTGGCCACAATGAGCAGTTCTTC.

In its sample, this clonotype was seen a few times. The chain employs TRBV5-4 and TRBJ1-2; D may be TRBD1 (6 bases). The CDR3 is 15 amino acids. Trimming stripped 4 bases from V and 4 bases from J, with 17 bases between. Germline assignment: CDR1 SGHNT and CDR2 YYREEE (reference sequence). The CDR3 is CASSPYRQASYGYTF. The CDR3 DNA reads TGTGCCAGCAGCCCGTACCGACAGGCGTCCTATGGCTACACCTTC.

The V and J genes are TRBV12-3 or TRBV12-4 and TRBJ2-7; D gene ambiguous. The CDR3 has 13 residues. The V gene lost 5 bases and the J gene lost 2 bases, with 10 bases spanning the gap. CDR3 nucleotide sequence: TGTGCCAGCAGTGTTCGGCGAACCTACGAGCAGTACTTC. Protein: CASSVRRTYEQYF.

This clonotype was found a few times. The V call is TRBV4-1, the J call TRBJ1-5; 9 positions match TRBD1. The CDR3 is made up of 21 amino acids. V lost 3 bases, J lost 0 bases, and 18 bases stayed unmatched. Germline values: CDR1 MGHRA, CDR2 YSYEKL. In nucleotides, the CDR3 is TGCGCCAGCAGCCAGCAACTTCCAATGGGACAGGGAAAATATAGCAATCAGCCCCAGCATTTT. Translated: CASSQQLPMGQGKYSNQPQHF.

The gene calls are TRBV5-6 and TRBJ1-1, with D hard to call. Germline V lookup: CDR1 SGHDT, CDR2 YYEEEE. The germline V and J ends were trimmed by 4 bases and 4 bases, with 14 bases remaining between them. The CDR3 contains 14 residues. The CDR3 loop is CASSSPLGSTEAFF. The CDR3 DNA reads TGTGCCAGCAGCAGCCCCTTGGGAAGCACTGAAGCTTTCTTT.

This clonotype was detected only a few times. The rearrangement uses TRBV2 and TRBJ2-2, with D uncertain. CDR3 size: 15 residues. Germline-derived CDR1 and CDR2 are SNHLY and FYNNEI. V lost 4 bases to trimming and J lost 0 bases, with 9 bases between them. CDR3 in DNA: TGTGCCAGCAGTGTAGAAGGGTCGAACACCGGGGAGCTGTTTTTT. Residues: CASSVEGSNTGELFF.

This rearrangement joins TRBV5-1 to TRBJ2-1, with 10 bases aligning to TRBD2. CDR1 and CDR2 (germline): SGHRS, YFSETQ. V shed 0 bases, J shed 9 bases, and the junction held 6 bases outside the gene matches. CDR3 size: 15 residues. In DNA, the CDR3 is TGCGCCAGCAGCTTGGGTCCTAGCGGGGGTTTTGAGCAGTTCTTC. Amino acid sequence: CASSLGPSGGFEQFF.

This clonotype occurred once. Being one base from a much bigger clone, this may be a read error. The chain links TRBV12-3 or TRBV12-4 to TRBJ2-7; D perhaps matches TRBD1 (6 bases). There are 13 residues in the CDR3. The CDR3 is CASSRDTSYAQYF. The DNA for the CDR3 is TGTGCCAGCAGCCGGGACACCTCCTACGCGCAGTACTTC.